The present entry profiles one T cell receptor beta chain with its context. Its antigen is unknown. The data derive from a study of CD8 T cells in ankylosing spondylitis. TCRdb used MiXCR to reprocess the 5' RACE reads, holding one entry per CDR3 protein. The table lists 750,000 to 850,000 distinct CDR3 sequences, approximately 12% of them singletons. V lost 5 bases to trimming and J lost 5 bases, with 25 bases between them. The CDR3 consists of 18 residues. Germline CDR1 reads SGHAT; CDR2 reads FQNNGV. Study outcomes and limitations: Ankylosing spondylitis blood appeared to carry a characteristic TCR beta motif of several highly homologous variants.

The sequencing sample was made of blood, either unsorted or a sorted T cell fraction (not recorded which). The chain carries TRBV11-2 and TRBJ2-1; D remains unclear. The origin of this receptor is a male donor with ankylosing spondylitis. The CDR3 bases are TGTGCCAGCAGCGCCTTGGATGTGGGCCTTAGAATGGACAATGAGCAGTTCTTC. Amino acid sequence: CASSALDVGLRMDNEQFF.